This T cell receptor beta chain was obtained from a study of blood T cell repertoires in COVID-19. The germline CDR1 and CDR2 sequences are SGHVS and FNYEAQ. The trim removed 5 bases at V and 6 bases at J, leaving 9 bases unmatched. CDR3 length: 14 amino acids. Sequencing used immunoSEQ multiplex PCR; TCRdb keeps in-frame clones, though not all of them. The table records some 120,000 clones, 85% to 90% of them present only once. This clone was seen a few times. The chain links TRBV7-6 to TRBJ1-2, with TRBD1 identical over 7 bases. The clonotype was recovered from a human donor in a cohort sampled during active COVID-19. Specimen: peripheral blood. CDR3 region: CASSRSTGRDGYTF. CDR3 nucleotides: TGTGCCAGCAGCCGATCGACAGGGAGAGATGGCTACACCTTC.